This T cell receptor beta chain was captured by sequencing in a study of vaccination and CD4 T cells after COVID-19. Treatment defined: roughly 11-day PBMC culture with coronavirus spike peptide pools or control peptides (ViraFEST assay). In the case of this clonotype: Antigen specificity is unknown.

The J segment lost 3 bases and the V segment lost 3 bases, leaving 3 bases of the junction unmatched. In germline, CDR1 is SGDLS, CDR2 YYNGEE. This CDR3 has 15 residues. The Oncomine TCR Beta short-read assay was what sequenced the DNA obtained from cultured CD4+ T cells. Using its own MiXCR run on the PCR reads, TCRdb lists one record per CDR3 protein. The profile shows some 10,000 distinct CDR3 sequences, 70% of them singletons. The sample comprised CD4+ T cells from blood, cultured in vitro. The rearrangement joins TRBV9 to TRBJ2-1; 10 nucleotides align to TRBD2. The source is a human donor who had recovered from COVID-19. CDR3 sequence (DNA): TGTGCCAGCAGCGATGGGACTAGCGTCTACAATGAGCAGTTCTTC. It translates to CASSDGTSVYNEQFF.